Below, one T cell receptor beta chain is given with its context. Its antigen is unknown. The source of the sample is a study of cytomegalovirus exposure and HLA in healthy donors. General study results and limits: Previously analyzed data showed that most TCR beta V segments were productive at a frequency of about 90% or about 30%. As was reported, the HLA-A and HLA-B alleles of most subjects were accurately predicted from TCR beta sequences. The listing of roughly 160 TCR beta chains classed them as cytomegalovirus-associated.

The CDR3 runs to 14 residues. The germline V gene has CDR1 SNHLY and CDR2 FYNNEI. V lost 4 bases and J lost 4, with 13 bases in between. 60 Vbeta and 13 Jbeta primers were used in PCR. Clones were read by immunoSEQ multiplex PCR, and TCRdb kept only the in-frame ones, dropping some. Among 210,000 or so clones, around 80% were seen once, and the ten largest hold more than 0.45%. This TCR was sampled from a boy between 5 and 17 years old in good health and CMV-seronegative. J is TRBJ1-2 and V is TRBV2, with D hard to call. The sample taken for sequencing was PBMCs. CDR3 residues: CASSGRDGSYGYTF. The CDR3, as DNA: TGTGCCAGCAGTGGACGGGATGGCAGCTATGGCTACACCTTC. The full variable domain, with the rest looked up from reference TRBV2 and TRBJ1-2, is EPEVTQTPSHQVTQMGQEVILRCVPISNHLYFYWYRQILGQKVEFLVSFYNNEISEKSEIFDDQFSVERPDGSNFTLKIRSTKLEDSAMYFCASSGRDGSYGYTFGSGTRLTVV.